One T cell receptor beta chain is described in this entry. This clonotype was counted a few times. This clone's antigen is unknown. Base qualities are missing; no much larger clone stands one base away. The entry originates in a study of T cell repertoires in cytomegalovirus infection (dated by TCRdb to the late 2010s). Study-wide context: Because public TCR beta signatures pointed to carriage of CMV infection together with the matching HLA type, the HLA type of each donor mattered for the analysis.

For sequencing, an Illumina HiSeq 1500 was employed. The public reads were reprocessed in TCRdb via fastp at Q25 and MiXCR, keeping in-frame beta chains. Rows are unified per CDR3 protein, each entry keeping the most common DNA and genes. The sample yields about 530,000 distinct CDR3 sequences; around a quarter were counted once. The ten top clones hold about 12% of the sample. At the junction V is shortened by 4 bases and J by 7 bases, with 16 bases in between. The CDR3 runs 14 residues from the cysteine to the phenylalanine. Of all the DNA, just the CDR3 is kept, 42 bases in frame from base 1. Sequences MDHEN (CDR1) and SYDVKM (CDR2) are obtained from the germline V gene. What the research found in general, with its limitations: Carriers of CMV infection plus the relevant HLA type were discriminated by the cumulative frequency of public TCR beta family members in the study cohort and in an independent approximately 340-donor cohort. The ex vivo response was dominated by HLA-C-restricted CMV-specific TCR beta clonotypes, which also provided the single most frequent clonotype in two of eight donors.

This clonotype originated in a human donor in good health (CMV status not recorded). Some clones in this sample may be carry-over from other donors' samples. Sequenced input: PBMCs. In this chain, TRBV28 is recombined with TRBJ1-2, with TRBD1 tentatively as D gene (5 bases match). The CDR3 region: CASSSTRYGGGYTF. DNA sequence: TGTGCCAGCAGTTCTACCCGGTATGGGGGTGGCTACACCTTC.